Following are 18 T cell receptor beta chains from one sample sequenced in a study of blood T cell repertoires in COVID-19. The protocol was immunoSEQ multiplex PCR, while the TCRdb copy is restricted to in-frame clones and leaves out a portion. The table has tens of thousands of clones, about 91% seen once. Sequencing was carried out using peripheral blood. Every receptor here comes from a woman between 45 and 60 years old with active COVID-19.

The V call is TRBV4-2, the J call TRBJ1-1, with TRBD1 as a possible D gene (6 bases). The CDR3 totals 17 residues. CDR1 and CDR2 (germline): LGHNA, YNFKEQ. The germline V and J ends were trimmed by 3 bases and 0 bases, with 17 bases remaining between them. The CDR3 DNA is TGTGCCAGCAGCCAGGATTTCCAGGACAGTTTGAACACTGAAGCTTTCTTT. Translating it yields CASSQDFQDSLNTEAFF.

The chain couples TRBV29-1 to TRBJ1-1; TRBD1 might be the D (5 bases). The CDR3 extends over 11 amino acids. V was trimmed by 4 bases and J by 10 bases, leaving 13 bases between them. CDR1 and CDR2 (germline): SQVTM, ANQGSEA. This chain's CDR3 is CSVAGLQAAFF. CDR3 DNA: TGCAGCGTTGCGGGTTTACAGGCAGCTTTCTTT. Looking up the rest from reference TRBV29-1 and TRBJ1-1 gives the full variable domain: SAVISQKPSRDICQRGTSLTIQCQVDSQVTMMFWYRQQPGQSLTLIATANQGSEATYESGFVIDKFPISRPNLTFSTLTVSNMSPEDSSIYLCSVAGLQAAFFGQGTRLTVV.

This sequence joins TRBV18 and TRBJ2-5, with TRBD2 matching over 7 bases. Germline values: CDR1 KGHSH, CDR2 LQKENI. CDR3 length: 15 residues. The ends lost 6 bases at V and 5 bases at J; junction bases unmatched: 12. CDR3 in amino acids: CASSANAGVQETQYF. The CDR3 region has the DNA TGTGCCAGCTCGGCCAACGCGGGAGTGCAGGAGACCCAGTACTTC.

The V gene is TRBV7-9, the J gene TRBJ1-6; D may be TRBD1 (6 bases). Germline V lookup: CDR1 SEHNR, CDR2 FQNEAQ (reference sequence). V lost 4 bases and J 2 bases, leaving 9 bases between the germline ends. The CDR3 spans 15 residues. The CDR3 bases are TGTGCCAGCAGCTCAACAGGGACCTATAATTCACCCCTCCACTTT. Amino acid sequence: CASSSTGTYNSPLHF.

The chain joins TRBV30 to TRBJ1-1; 9 nucleotides match TRBD1. CDR3 size: 13 residues. Germline-derived CDR1 and CDR2 are GTSNPN and SVGIG (reference sequence). Trimming cost V 1 base and J 10 bases; bases outside gene matches: 7. CDR3: CAWSATGGRVAFF. CDR3 bases: TGTGCCTGGAGTGCAACAGGGGGCAGGGTAGCTTTCTTT.

The chain has TRBV2 and TRBJ1-6; TRBD1 matches at 10 bases. CDR1 and CDR2 from the germline V gene are SNHLY and FYNNEI. The V and J ends lost 6 bases and 5 bases, in that order; junction bases with no gene match: 7. This CDR3 region has 16 residues. The CDR3 DNA is TGTGCCAGCAGGCGAGACAGGGGGCCTGATAATTCACCCCTCCACTTT. Translation gives CASRRDRGPDNSPLHF.

The chain has TRBV5-3 and TRBJ2-7; TRBD1 agrees at 7 bases. TRBV5-3 is designated an ORF whose function remains uncertain. The CDR3 is 11 amino acids. The junction had 8 bases not matched to a gene; V was cut back by 4 bases and J by 13 bases. The CDR3 reads CARSVRDSPYF. As DNA, the CDR3 is TGTGCCAGAAGCGTCCGGGACAGCCCTTACTTC.

The chain recombines TRBV2 with TRBJ2-7; 12 nucleotides match TRBD2. The junction had 15 bases not matched to a gene; V was cut back by 6 bases and J by 3 bases. Germline lookup yields CDR1 SNHLY and CDR2 FYNNEI. This CDR3 has 18 residues. The CDR3 DNA reads as TGTGCCAGCAGACTTGAGGCTAGCGGGAGGGCCTTTTTCTACGAGCAGTACTTC. Translated: CASRLEASGRAFFYEQYF.

The chain is built from TRBV7-9 and TRBJ1-3; D is uncertain. CDR3 size: 15 residues. V was pared by 5 bases and J by 4 bases, with 15 bases between. Germline CDR1 SEHNR, CDR2 FQNEAQ (reference sequence). CDR3 bases: TGTGCCAGCAGCCCTATAACCGGGATCGGAAACACCATATATTTT. This encodes CASSPITGIGNTIYF.

The genes are TRBV7-6 and TRBJ2-7; 14 nucleotides agree with TRBD2. The V gene end was trimmed by 4 bases and the J gene end by 6 bases; junction bases not matched to a gene: 5. Germline loops: CDR1 SGHVS, CDR2 FNYEAQ. The CDR3 runs 15 residues. The CDR3 region is CASSSTSGRGGEQYF. CDR3 nucleotides: TGTGCCAGCAGCTCGACTAGCGGGAGGGGAGGCGAGCAGTACTTC.

A few counts support this clone. This chain uses TRBV30 with TRBJ1-6; D is possibly TRBD1 (5 bases). V lost 2 bases and J 10 bases, leaving 18 bases between the germline ends. This CDR3 is 15 amino acids long. Germline CDR1 reads GTSNPN; CDR2 reads SVGIG (reference sequence). Here the CDR3 reads CAWSSTQGGWSPLHF. In DNA, the CDR3 is TGTGCCTGGAGTTCAACTCAGGGAGGATGGTCACCCCTCCACTTT.

There are a few counts of this clone. The V and J genes are TRBV19 and TRBJ1-2, with D perhaps TRBD1 (6 bases). The V and J ends lost 7 bases and 6 bases respectively, with 18 bases between them. The length of the CDR3 is 14 residues. Germline values: CDR1 LNHDA, CDR2 SQIVND (reference sequence). CDR3 region: CASTRTDRLDGYTF. CDR3 in DNA: TGTGCCAGTACCCGGACAGACCGGTTAGATGGCTACACCTTC.

The chain employs TRBV6-4 and TRBJ2-2; 7 bases align to TRBD1. This CDR3 spans 14 amino acids. Germline V gene lookup returns CDR1 MRHNA and CDR2 SNTAGT. The V segment lost 3 bases and the J segment 5 bases; nucleotides outside the gene matches: 3. CDR3 region: CASSDKGATGELFF. Here the CDR3 DNA reads TGTGCCAGCAGTGATAAGGGGGCGACCGGGGAGCTGTTTTTT.

The rearrangement uses TRBV5-1 and TRBJ2-2, with unresolved D. The CDR3 length is 14 residues. Per the germline V gene, CDR1 is SGHRS and CDR2 is YFSETQ. Trimming left V 1 base short and J 4 bases short, with 8 bases between. The CDR3 here is CASSLISRTGELFF. The CDR3 DNA is TGCGCCAGCAGCTTGATTTCCCGCACCGGGGAGCTGTTTTTT.

Only one count was recorded for this clone. The rearrangement joins TRBV6-2 or TRBV6-3 to TRBJ2-3; 14 positions agree with TRBD2. V dropped 6 bases and J dropped 7; count of bases not matched to a gene: 6. Germline V gene sequence: CDR1 MNHEY, CDR2 SVGEGT. This CDR3 spans 15 amino acids. The CDR3 loop reads CASSRGLAGGNTQYF. CDR3 bases: TGTGCCAGCAGCCGCGGACTAGCGGGAGGCAATACGCAGTATTTT.

This clone was counted a single time. The gene calls are TRBV27 and TRBJ1-1; D remains ambiguous. CDR3 length: 13 residues. Germline V lookup: CDR1 MNHEY, CDR2 SMNVEV (reference sequence). The V end lost 11 bases, the J end lost 0 bases, and 13 bases lay between the germline ends. CDR3 nucleotides: TGTGCCGTACAGAGCCTCATGAACACTGAAGCTTTCTTT. This gives the protein CAVQSLMNTEAFF.

The rearrangement uses TRBV12-5 and TRBJ1-5, with a weak D call TRBD1 (5 bases). Per the germline V gene, CDR1 is LGHNT and CDR2 is FRNRAP. V dropped 0 bases and J dropped 4 bases, with 16 bases sitting between them. The CDR3 is 17 amino acids. DNA of the CDR3: TGTGCTAGTGGTTTGGTACTTATTGGGGCAGGGAATCAGCCCCAGCATTTT. Protein sequence: CASGLVLIGAGNQPQHF.

The chain uses TRBV3-1 (or the pseudogene TRBV3-2) and TRBJ1-1; perhaps TRBD1 as D (5 bases). V was trimmed by 11 bases and J by 5 bases, leaving 12 bases between them. The CDR3 length is 11 residues. Per germline, CDR1 LGHDT and CDR2 YNNKEL (reference sequence). The chain's CDR3 is CASKGFTEAFF. In DNA, the CDR3 is TGTGCCTCTAAGGGGTTTACTGAAGCTTTCTTT.